This TCR beta chain was observed in a study of CD8+ T cells in alopecia areata. Study observations and caveats: An increase in clonality over normal scalp was evident in lesional scalp, especially alopecia totalis/universalis. Compared with mice, patients displayed less clear TCR sharing, possibly for HLA-related reasons.

The sample holds a few counts of this clone. The antigen remains undetermined. RNA extraction and reverse transcription yielded cDNA as sequencing template. The method was immunoSEQ multiplex PCR; TCRdb's version includes in-frame clones alone and lacks a portion of them. Of 140,000 to 150,000 clones detected, around 60% appear once; the ten largest clones hold roughly 6.7%. The CDR3 is made up of 14 amino acids. CDR1 KGHSH and CDR2 LQKENI come from the germline V gene. The V and J ends lost 3 bases and 1 base respectively, with 6 bases between them. Alopecia areata patients provided lesional scalp punch biopsies and peripheral blood.

The chain combines TRBV18 with TRBJ1-4; D is undetermined. The sample was CD4+ T cells sorted from blood, taken at week 0. This sequence was found in a human donor with alopecia areata. The chain's CDR3 is CASSPRRTNEKLFF. DNA of the CDR3: TGTGCCAGCTCACCGCGGAGAACTAATGAAAAACTGTTTTTT.